Listed here is a single T cell receptor beta chain. Once extracted for a subset, genomic DNA was divided evenly among several immunoSEQ plates. The protocol was immunoSEQ multiplex PCR, while the TCRdb copy is restricted to in-frame clones and leaves out a portion. The sample has roughly 2,300,000 clones, just under 95% seen once. This entry is derived from a study of shared clonotypes between healthy human individuals. Germline CDR1 and CDR2: SGHRS and YFSETQ. The CDR3 is 15 amino acids. V trimming: 7 bases; J trimming: 2 bases; junction bases outside the gene matches: 11. V is TRBV5-1 and J is TRBJ2-5, with 7 positions matching TRBD1. Sequencing used naive CD4+ T cells from PBMCs. Subset given: CD45RA+ positively selected. The sequence came from a man between 18 and 35 years old in good health. Some clones in this sample may be carry-over from other donors' samples. CDR3 protein: CASGIFLQGQETQYF. DNA for the CDR3: TGCGCCAGCGGCATATTTTTACAGGGGCAAGAGACCCAGTACTTC.